This T cell receptor (beta chain) was sequenced for a study of memory CD4+ T cells and cytomegalovirus serostatus. At the level of the study: Of the healthy Belgian adults, several were CMV seropositive and 24 seronegative.

Single viable CD3+CD4+CD8-CD45RO+ cells were sorted as the memory CD4+ T cells. As originally analysed: Out-of-frame sequences were removed, leaving some 2 million distinct TCRbeta sequences. The method was immunoSEQ multiplex PCR; TCRdb's version includes in-frame clones alone and lacks a portion of them. D and trimming were read from the DNA, whereas the V and J calls and clone size are those reported in that table. This sample has around 45,000 clones, with about 70% found just once. Germline lookup yields CDR1 SGHDT and CDR2 YYEEEE. This CDR3 has 14 amino acids. The V gene lost 2 bases and the J gene lost 5 bases, with 13 bases spanning the gap.

The receptor comes from an adult in good health and CMV-seropositive. The V gene is TRBV5-6, the J gene TRBJ2-5; no definite D call. Specimen: memory CD4+ T cells from blood. In nucleotides, the CDR3 is TGTGCCAGCAGCTTCGGCGGAAATAGGGAGACCCAGTACTTC. Encoded protein: CASSFGGNRETQYF.